This TCR beta chain was recovered during a study of shared clonotypes between healthy human individuals. Clones were read by immunoSEQ multiplex PCR, and TCRdb kept only the in-frame ones, dropping some. The data hold approximately 740,000 clones, with about 92% observed a single time. CD45RO-negative CD8 cells positively selected for CCR7 made up the naive population, which excluded terminally differentiated effector memory CD45RA+ cells. Per germline, CDR1 SGHVS and CDR2 FNYEAQ. The CDR3 totals 15 residues. Trimming took off 3 bases at V and 2 bases at J, with 12 bases between the two ends. The genes are TRBV7-6 and TRBJ2-3; weak D call: TRBD2 (5 bases). Input material: naive CD8+ T cells sorted from blood. This clonotype was obtained from a man aged 30 to 45 in good health. The DNA of the CDR3 is TGTGCCAGCAGCTTGTTTTTGGAGGACACAGATACGCAGTATTTT. It is translated as CASSLFLEDTDTQYF.